This T cell receptor beta chain was documented in a study of spatial heterogeneity in lung cancer. General study points: Within tumors, counts of expanded alpha and beta TCRs tracked tumor mutation counts.

As to time point: sample taken at primary tumor resection. Tumor, nontumor lung or frozen PBMC supplied whole RNA, sequenced without sorting. TCR cDNA molecules each had a unique molecular identifier. TCRdb called the 5' RACE reads again in MiXCR, with one record for every CDR3 protein. The sample contains a few thousand distinct CDR3 sequences, around a tenth of which appear only once. This CDR3 spans 13 amino acids. V lost 4 bases and J 3 bases, leaving 9 bases between the germline ends. Germline CDR1 is LNHDA and CDR2 is SQIVND (reference sequence). About this clonotype itself: The target antigen is unknown.

The chain joins TRBV19 to TRBJ1-1; D is unresolved. The source was lung tumor tissue, collected at surgery. The clonotype was recovered from a female donor with early-stage non-small cell lung cancer. The CDR3 DNA reads TGTGCCAGTAGTACAACCGGTGACACTGAAGCTTTCTTT. This encodes CASSTTGDTEAFF.